The clone carrying this T cell receptor (beta chain) was counted once. Specified treatment: about 20 received Ad26.COV2.S at low or high dose, single or two shots; roughly five received placebo; per-sample allocation not given. Specimens were obtained on day 63 following the first vaccine or placebo injection. The V gene's germline CDR1 is SGHVS and CDR2 FNYEAQ. The CDR3 is 18 residues long. Trimming took 4 bases from V and 0 from J; bases not matched to a gene: 8. Assay used: immunoSEQ multiplex PCR; TCRdb lists only in-frame clones, some missing. The sample includes roughly 390,000 clones, more than 85% seen only once; the top ten take 3% to 3.5%. The sample is drawn from a study of Ad26.COV2.S vaccination and SARS-CoV-2 variants.

The starting material was peripheral blood, obtained in a trial of Ad26.COV2.S vaccine versus placebo. The receptor was derived from a person aged 18 to 59 who received the Ad26.COV2.S COVID-19 vaccine or a placebo. The V call is TRBV7-6, the J call TRBJ2-1, with TRBD2 matching 11 bases. CDR3: CASSSLRLAGSSYNEQFF. CDR3 in DNA: TGTGCCAGCAGCTCCTTAAGACTAGCGGGGAGCTCCTACAATGAGCAGTTCTTC.